These 11 T cell receptor gamma chains originate from one sample sequenced in a study of γδ T cells in repeated Plasmodium falciparum infection. TCRdb reran clone calling via CATT on the multiplex PCR reads. The profile covers some 30,000 gamma-chain clones, with almost 1.5% appearing a single time and 19% taken by the ten largest. Gammadelta T cells were flow-sorted from PBMC into Vgamma9/Vdelta2+ and Vdelta2-negative populations for bulk analysis. Sequencing was done on a sample of gamma-delta T cells from blood. Receptors were obtained from a pool of human donors (malaria-infected and uninfected, not separated).

This clone was observed a few times. A far bigger clonotype differs at one base, so this is likely a read error. Other DNA variants within this sample encode the same CDR3. The rearrangement uses TRGV9 and TRGJ1 or TRGJ2. The J gene was not available in TCRdb and was assigned here by matching the DNA to germline segments. The CDR3 loop spans 17 amino acids. The junction had 14 bases not matched to a gene; V was cut back by 3 bases and J by 0 bases. The germline V gene encodes CDR1 GITISATS and CDR2 ISYDGTV (reference sequence). The CDR3 coding sequence is TGTGCCTTGTGGGAGCCAACGACCCCCTGGAATTATTATAAGAAACTCTTT. It is translated as CALWEPTTPWNYYKKLF.

Points on this clone: This DNA's translation and the protein TCRdb lists, from a much larger clone, do not match at residue 11, likely due to a read error; the protein shown is translated from the DNA. The J segment was not called; the V segment is TRGV4. The CDR3 covers 13 residues. CDR1 and CDR2 (germline): EGSTGY, YDSYTSSV. CDR3: CATWDEGYYKELF. CDR3 DNA: TGTGCCACCTGGGATGAGGGGTATTATAAGGAACTCTTT.

By frequency in the sample, this clone is medium-sized. This likely stems from a read error, as it lies one base from a far larger clone. The chain is built from TRGV9 and TRGJP. V shed 4 bases and J 7 bases; nucleotides not matched to a gene: 4. The CDR3 is 15 amino acids. The germline V gene has CDR1 GITISATS and CDR2 ISYDGTV (reference sequence). CDR3 coding DNA: TGTGCCTTGTGGGACGTGGAGTTGGGCAAAAAAATCAAGGTATTT. This codes for CALWDVELGKKIKVF.

This clone was counted once. The chain combines TRGV9 with TRGJP. TCRdb leaves out the J gene; it was filled in here by matching the DNA to germline. Germline CDR1 reads GITISATS; CDR2 reads ISYDGTV (reference sequence). J was trimmed by 17 bases and V by 4 bases; bases with no gene match: 14. The CDR3 contains 15 residues. CDR3 nucleotide sequence: TGTGCCTTGTGGGAAGGTGGAGTTGGGCAAAAAATCAAGGTATTT. As protein: CALWEGGVGQKIKVF.

This clone was seen more than once but under ten times. This is likely an artifact of a read error, given a far larger clone one base away. This CDR3 is also generated by other DNA sequences in the sample. The V and J genes are TRGV9 and TRGJP. The J gene, left out of TCRdb, was set here by checking the DNA against germline. Germline values: CDR1 GITISATS, CDR2 ISYDGTV (reference sequence). The CDR3 runs to 17 residues. CDR3 nucleotides: TGTGCCTTGTGGGAGGGCAAGCAAGAGTTGGGCAAAAAGATCAAGGTATTT. Its protein is CALWEGKQELGKKIKVF.

This clone turned up a few times. This likely traces to a read error, being one base from a far larger clone. Other DNA sequences of this sample code for an identical CDR3. The chain is built from TRGV5 and TRGJ1 or TRGJ2. Here the J gene came from matching the DNA to germline, since TCRdb omits it. Germline V lookup: CDR1 VINAFY, CDR2 YDVSNSKD. The CDR3 length is 13 residues. This chain's CDR3 is CATWDRPPTKKLF. DNA for the CDR3: TGCGCCACCTGGGACAGGCCCCCTACTAAGAAACTCTTT.

To note about this clone: This DNA translates differently at residue 12 from the TCRdb protein, which is that of a much larger clone; a read error is likely, and the protein shown is the DNA's own translation. The V gene is TRGV9, but the J gene lacks a call. The CDR3 sequence is 14 residues long. CDR1 and CDR2 from the germline V gene are GITISATS and ISYDGTV (reference sequence). CDR3 DNA sequence: TGTGCCTTGTGGGAGGTGTGGATTTATTATAAGGAACTCTTT. It encodes CALWEVWIYYKELF.

This clone was observed at least ten times. A far larger clone is one nucleotide away, so this likely arose from a read error. The same CDR3 can be traced to other DNA sequences in this sample. The V call is TRGV5, the J call TRGJ1 or TRGJ2. The germline V gene has CDR1 VINAFY and CDR2 YDVSNSKD. The CDR3 sequence is 12 residues long. Losses at the gene ends were 0 bases for V and 16 bases for J; bases not matched to a gene: 12. CDR3 coding DNA: TGTGCCACCTGGGACAGGCGAACGAGGAAGCTCTTT. This gives the protein CATWDRRTRKLF.

Comment on this clone: TCRdb attributes to this sequence the protein of a much larger clone, which differs from the DNA translation at residue 5; a read error is likely, and the protein displayed is translated from the DNA. The chain uses TRGV2 and TRGJ1 or TRGJ2. No J segment appears in TCRdb, so it was assigned here by matching the sequence to germline. Germline CDR1 EGSNGY, CDR2 YDSYNSKV. CDR3 length: 13 amino acids. CDR3 coding DNA: TGTGCCACCTGGAACGGGCTCACGGGGAAGAAACTCTTT. This translates into CATWNGLTGKKLF.

A few counts support this clone. The protein recorded in TCRdb matches a much larger clone and deviates from this DNA's translation at residue 11, suggesting a read error; the protein here is obtained by translating the DNA. This CDR3 reads CATWDGPSGWLKIF. Written as DNA, the CDR3 is TGTGCCACCTGGGACGGGCCTAGCGGTTGGCTCAAGATATTT. V gene TRGV2 combines with J gene TRGJP1. In the absence of a J gene in TCRdb, the DNA was matched to germline to assign it here. The CDR3 spans 14 residues. Looked up from germline, CDR1 is EGSNGY and CDR2 is YDSYNSKV.

This clone was recorded a few times. The protein recorded in TCRdb matches a much larger clone and deviates from this DNA's translation at residue 11, suggesting a read error; the protein here is obtained by translating the DNA. Other DNA sequences of this sample code for an identical CDR3. Called V gene: TRGV4; the J gene was not called. CDR1 is EGSTGY and CDR2 is YDSYTSSV in the germline V gene. The CDR3 has 13 residues. In DNA, the CDR3 is TGTGCCACCTGGGATGGAGGGGGTTATAAGGAACTCTTT. Translating gives CATWDGGGYKELF.